This T cell receptor beta chain was found in a study of cytotoxic CD8 clonotypes in ibrutinib-treated CLL. Study context: Response was recorded as partial in some 24 patients and complete in 2; at median roughly 62 months, roughly 14 remained remitted and approximately twelve had progressed.

Remarks on this clone: Antigen unknown.

TCRdb keeps only in-frame clones here, not all; method: immunoSEQ multiplex PCR. This sample yields about 50,000 clones, of which roughly three fifths are seen a single time; around 30% belongs to the top ten. Study-wide results and caveats: Public clonotypes (which were uncommon) either contracted or remained stable on treatment. Clonality went up at ibrutinib response and then declined back toward baseline at progression.

The germline V gene has CDR1 SNHLY and CDR2 FYNNEI. Trimming removed 0 bases from V and 0 bases from J, with 6 bases in between. The CDR3 contains 14 residues. This specimen was PBMCs, taken after 24 months of ibrutinib treatment. The chain uses TRBV2 and TRBJ2-7; either TRBD1 or TRBD2 may fit D (5 bases each). The receptor was isolated from a human donor with chronic lymphocytic leukemia. The CDR3 is CASSEAGVSYEQYF. The CDR3, as DNA: TGTGCCAGCAGTGAAGCGGGGGTCTCCTACGAGCAGTACTTC.